Presented here are 27 T cell receptor beta chains from one specimen sequenced in a study of blood T cell repertoires in COVID-19. The protocol was immunoSEQ multiplex PCR, while the TCRdb copy is restricted to in-frame clones and leaves out a portion. The table records about 130,000 clones, approximately 90% of them present only once. Material for sequencing was PBMCs or T cells enriched from blood (not recorded which). These receptors all stem from a man aged 50 or older who had recovered from COVID-19.

The chain links TRBV18 to TRBJ2-2; 9 nucleotides match TRBD1. V dropped 5 bases and J dropped 3; count of bases not matched to a gene: 4. The CDR3 totals 15 residues. From germline, CDR1 is KGHSH and CDR2 LQKENI. The CDR3 DNA reads as TGTGCCAGCTCAACGGGACAGGGCTACACCGGGGAGCTGTTTTTT. Protein sequence: CASSTGQGYTGELFF.

CDR3 DNA sequence: TGTGCCAGCAGCTCCAGAGACAGCGACGAAAAACTGTTTTTT. Its protein product is CASSSRDSDEKLFF. This chain joins TRBV7-2 and TRBJ1-4, with D perhaps matching TRBD1 (5 bases). The CDR3 is made up of 14 amino acids. Germline V gene lookup returns CDR1 SGHTA and CDR2 FQGNSA. V was pared by 4 bases and J by 8 bases, with 14 bases between. The full variable domain, in which reference TRBV7-2 and TRBJ1-4 provide the parts outside the CDR3, is GAGVSQSPSNKVTEKGKDVELRCDPISGHTALYWYRQSLGQGLEFLIYFQGNSAPDKSGLPSDRFSAERTGGSVSTLTIQRTQQEDSAVYLCASSSRDSDEKLFFGSGTQLSVL.

The J gene is TRBJ1-2, the V gene TRBV9; 7 nucleotides line up with TRBD1. Germline CDR1 SGDLS, CDR2 YYNGEE. The junction had 8 bases not matched to a gene; V was cut back by 4 bases and J by 2 bases. The CDR3 is 15 amino acids. Here the CDR3 DNA reads TGTGCCAGCAGCCCAAAGACAGGGAACAACTATGGCTACACCTTC. It yields the protein CASSPKTGNNYGYTF.

J is TRBJ1-6 and V is TRBV2; 9 bases fit TRBD1. The germline V gene has CDR1 SNHLY and CDR2 FYNNEI. With 6 bases clipped from V and 10 bases from J, the junction kept 7 bases outside the gene matches. The length of the CDR3 is 14 residues. CDR3 sequence: CASREGQGWSPLHF. CDR3 DNA: TGTGCCAGCAGAGAGGGACAGGGTTGGTCACCCCTCCACTTT.

This sequence joins TRBV28 and TRBJ2-2, with D unresolved. V was pared by 2 bases and J by 9 bases, with 10 bases between. Germline values: CDR1 MDHEN, CDR2 SYDVKM. This CDR3 has 13 amino acids. As DNA, the CDR3 is TGTGCCAGCAGTTTACGTGGGCTTCGGGAGCTGTTTTTT. Translated, it gives CASSLRGLRELFF.

This clone came up once. The gene calls are TRBV24-1 and TRBJ2-1, with 10 positions matching TRBD1. The germline V gene encodes CDR1 KGHDR and CDR2 SFDVKD. The CDR3 totals 15 residues. With 3 bases clipped from V and 5 bases from J, the junction kept 3 bases outside the gene matches. The CDR3 here is CATSDAGTGDNEQFF. The CDR3 DNA is TGTGCCACCAGTGATGCCGGGACAGGGGACAATGAGCAGTTCTTC.

This chain connects TRBV19 to TRBJ2-3, with D uncertain. The CDR3 covers 14 residues. V was trimmed by 3 bases and J by 1 base, leaving 8 bases between them. Germline values: CDR1 LNHDA, CDR2 SQIVND (reference sequence). CDR3 in amino acids: CASSIPSRTDTQYF. CDR3 sequence (DNA): TGTGCCAGTAGTATTCCCTCCCGCACAGATACGCAGTATTTT.

The gene calls are TRBV6-2 or TRBV6-3 and TRBJ1-5, with no clear D. V was clipped by 1 base and J by 15 bases, with 25 bases between them. Germline V gene sequence: CDR1 MNHEY, CDR2 SVGEGT. The CDR3 totals 16 residues. The CDR3 bases are TGTGCCAGCAGTTACTTAGGACTCCAGGACCCCCGTCTATTGCATTTT. This sequence encodes CASSYLGLQDPRLLHF.

The V gene is TRBV4-2, the J gene TRBJ1-1; 7 bases match TRBD1. The CDR3 has 14 amino acids. With 4 bases clipped from V and 5 bases from J, the junction kept 7 bases outside the gene matches. CDR1 and CDR2 from the germline V gene are LGHNA and YNFKEQ. Here the CDR3 reads CASSPSNRGTEAFF. The CDR3, as DNA: TGTGCCAGCAGCCCTTCCAACAGGGGAACTGAAGCTTTCTTT.

This rearrangement joins TRBV7-2 to TRBJ2-5, with 7 bases fitting TRBD1. Per germline, CDR1 SGHTA and CDR2 FQGNSA. V shed 6 bases, J shed 7 bases, and the junction held 14 bases outside the gene matches. This CDR3 has 15 residues. This CDR3 is CASSPRLTGLRTQYF. CDR3 sequence (DNA): TGTGCCAGCAGTCCCCGGTTGACAGGGCTGAGGACCCAGTACTTC.

This chain uses TRBV14 with TRBJ2-1; no reliable D call. V shed 0 bases and J shed 3 bases, with 12 bases lying between them. The CDR3 totals 16 residues. CDR1 and CDR2 from the germline V gene are SGHDN and FVKESK. Here the CDR3 DNA reads TGTGCCAGCAGCCAAGATCGAACAGCTCTCTACAATGAGCAGTTCTTC. Translated: CASSQDRTALYNEQFF. The complete variable domain, with remaining parts taken from reference TRBV14 and TRBJ2-1, reads EAGVTQFPSHSVIEKGQTVTLRCDPISGHDNLYWYRRVMGKEIKFLLHFVKESKQDESGMPNNRFLAERTGGTYSTLKVQPAELEDSGVYFCASSQDRTALYNEQFFGPGTRLTVL.

The rearrangement links TRBV3-1 (or the pseudogene TRBV3-2) to TRBJ2-1, with D possibly matching TRBD1 (6 bases). The germline V gene has CDR1 LGHDT and CDR2 YNNKEL (reference sequence). The CDR3 consists of 13 residues. Trimming stripped 2 bases from V and 5 bases from J, with 7 bases between. The CDR3 bases are TGTGCCAGCAGCCAAACAGGGAACAATGAGCAGTTCTTC. Residues: CASSQTGNNEQFF.

This chain connects TRBV7-3 to TRBJ2-1, with TRBD1 matching over 9 bases. V gave up 5 bases and J gave up 0 bases; unmatched junction bases: 17. The CDR3 extends over 20 amino acids. Per germline, CDR1 SGHTA and CDR2 FQGTGA. As DNA, the CDR3 is TGTGCCAGCAGCCCAAGGAGGGGACAGGGAGGCTCGTCCTCCTACAATGAGCAGTTCTTC. Amino acids: CASSPRRGQGGSSSYNEQFF.

V gene TRBV19 combines with J gene TRBJ1-2; D perhaps matches TRBD1 (6 bases). Trimming shortened V by 6 bases and J by 5 bases, and 16 bases separated the two germline ends. Germline V gives CDR1 LNHDA, CDR2 SQIVND (reference sequence). The CDR3 is 14 residues long. In nucleotides, the CDR3 is TGTGCCAGTAGCAGTTCCAGGGGCACTTATGGCTACACCTTC. The encoded protein is CASSSSRGTYGYTF.

The chain carries TRBV28 and TRBJ2-3; the D gene is possibly TRBD2 (6 bases). This CDR3 has 15 residues. Germline V lookup: CDR1 MDHEN, CDR2 SYDVKM. With 7 bases removed from V and 4 bases from J, the gap between germline ends came to 18 bases. CDR3 sequence (DNA): TGTGCCAGCATTCTAACTCTAGGGACTTCAGATACGCAGTATTTT. Its translation: CASILTLGTSDTQYF. Full variable domain (outside the CDR3, taken from reference TRBV28 and TRBJ2-3): DVKVTQSSRYLVKRTGEKVFLECVQDMDHENMFWYRQDPGLGLRLIYFSYDVKMKEKGDIPEGYSVSREKKERFSLILESASTNQTSMYLCASILTLGTSDTQYFGPGTRLTVL.

The J gene is TRBJ1-6, the V gene TRBV19; the D gene is possibly TRBD1 (6 bases). The CDR3 is 14 amino acids. The ends were cut back, 5 bases at V and 8 bases at J, with 13 bases in the middle. Germline values: CDR1 LNHDA, CDR2 SQIVND (reference sequence). The chain's CDR3 is CASSLVGADSPLHF. DNA for the CDR3: TGTGCCAGTAGTTTGGTGGGGGCCGATTCACCCCTCCACTTT.

This clone was recorded once. Other DNA sequences within the sample encode an identical CDR3. The gene calls are TRBV19 and TRBJ2-3, with unresolved D. The germline V and J ends were trimmed by 5 bases and 0 bases, with 3 bases remaining between them. The CDR3 is 12 amino acids. The germline V gene encodes CDR1 LNHDA and CDR2 SQIVND (reference sequence). CDR3 sequence: CASSLSTDTQYF. The DNA for the CDR3 is TGTGCCAGTAGTTTAAGCACAGATACGCAGTATTTT.

The J gene is TRBJ2-2, the V gene TRBV7-9, with 10 bases that match TRBD1. Per germline, CDR1 SEHNR and CDR2 FQNEAQ (reference sequence). The J segment lost 7 bases and the V segment lost 6 bases, leaving 8 bases of the junction unmatched. The CDR3 loop spans 15 amino acids. CDR3 residues: CASRETGGAFGELFF. CDR3 DNA sequence: TGTGCCAGCAGGGAGACAGGGGGCGCCTTCGGGGAGCTGTTTTTT.

The gene calls are TRBV4-1 and TRBJ2-5; the D gene is possibly TRBD1 (5 bases). Trimming stripped 4 bases from V and 4 bases from J, with 13 bases between. The germline V gene encodes CDR1 MGHRA and CDR2 YSYEKL. The CDR3 has 14 amino acids. The chain's CDR3 is CASSPKGIRETQYF. DNA for the CDR3: TGCGCCAGCAGCCCCAAGGGGATCCGAGAGACCCAGTACTTC.

The chain carries TRBV6-5 and TRBJ1-1; 7 positions match TRBD1. The V gene end was trimmed by 2 bases and the J gene end by 9 bases; junction bases not matched to a gene: 6. The CDR3 sequence is 13 residues long. CDR1 and CDR2 (germline): MNHEY, SVGAGI. CDR3 in DNA: TGTGCCAGCAGTTACAACAGGGGTCTGCAAGCTTTCTTT. Its translation: CASSYNRGLQAFF.

V and J are TRBV4-3 and TRBJ2-3, with 10 bases fitting TRBD2. Germline CDR1 LGHNA, CDR2 YSLEER. The CDR3 is made up of 16 amino acids. V lost 1 base, J lost 6 bases, and 7 bases stayed unmatched. CDR3 residues: CASSQGWASGSDTQYF. Written as DNA, the CDR3 is TGCGCCAGCAGCCAAGGTTGGGCTAGCGGGAGTGATACGCAGTATTTT.

J is TRBJ1-5 and V is TRBV2, with 7 bases aligning to TRBD1. This CDR3 has 15 residues. Per germline, CDR1 SNHLY and CDR2 FYNNEI. Trimming cost V 6 bases and J 0 bases; bases outside gene matches: 5. The CDR3 bases are TGTGCCAGCAGAGGGGACAGAAATAGCAATCAGCCCCAGCATTTT. Protein sequence: CASRGDRNSNQPQHF.

The chain has TRBV18 and TRBJ1-2, with D possibly TRBD1 on 5 matching bases. The CDR3 spans 16 residues. The germline CDR1 and CDR2 sequences are KGHSH and LQKENI. Between the trimmed V and J ends, which lost 2 bases and 0 bases, there was a span of 13 bases. CDR3 sequence: CASSPIAGRANYGYTF. The CDR3 nucleotides are TGTGCCAGCTCACCAATAGCGGGCAGGGCTAACTATGGCTACACCTTC. Full variable domain (remainder filled in from reference TRBV18 and TRBJ1-2): NAGVMQNPRHLVRRRGQEARLRCSPMKGHSHVYWYRQLPEEGLKFMVYLQKENIIDESGMPKERFSAEFPKEGPSILRIQQVVRGDSAAYFCASSPIAGRANYGYTFGSGTRLTVV.

DNA for the CDR3: TGTGCCACTGGGCAGGGGTCTGGAAACACCATATATTTT. This codes for CATGQGSGNTIYF. The chain carries TRBV10-3 and TRBJ1-3; TRBD1 is a possible D gene (6 bases). Germline V gene data show CDR1 as ENHRY and CDR2 as SYGVKD. V was clipped by 10 bases and J by 1 base, with 11 bases between them. The CDR3 spans 13 residues.

The chain has TRBV4-3 and TRBJ2-7, with 7 bases matching TRBD1. Germline CDR1 is LGHNA and CDR2 is YSLEER. This CDR3 contains 17 residues. V lost 0 bases to trimming and J lost 4 bases; unmatched junction nucleotides: 12. The chain's CDR3 is CASSQDITGTAHYEQYF. The DNA of the CDR3 is TGCGCCAGCAGCCAAGATATCACCGGGACAGCTCATTACGAGCAGTACTTC.

This chain joins TRBV10-3 and TRBJ1-3; 7 nucleotides align to TRBD1. Germline V gene data show CDR1 as ENHRY and CDR2 as SYGVKD. J gave up 6 bases and V 10 bases, and 6 bases lay outside the gene matches. The length of the CDR3 is 12 residues. Written as DNA, the CDR3 is TGTGCCACCGGGACAGACATAAACACCATATATTTT. Translating it yields CATGTDINTIYF.

The gene calls are TRBV7-9 and TRBJ1-6; no clear D gene. V was clipped by 5 bases and J by 6 bases, with 5 bases between them. CDR3 size: 12 residues. Germline V gives CDR1 SEHNR, CDR2 FQNEAQ (reference sequence). The CDR3 is CASSRANSPLHF. In DNA, the CDR3 is TGTGCCAGCAGCCGAGCTAATTCACCCCTCCACTTT.